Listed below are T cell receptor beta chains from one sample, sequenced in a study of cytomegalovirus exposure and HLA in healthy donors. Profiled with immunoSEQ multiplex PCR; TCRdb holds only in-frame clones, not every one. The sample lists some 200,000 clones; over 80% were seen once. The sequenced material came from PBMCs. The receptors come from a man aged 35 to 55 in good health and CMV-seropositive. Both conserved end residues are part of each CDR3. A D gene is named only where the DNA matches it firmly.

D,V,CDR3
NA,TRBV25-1,CASKAGADNSPLHF
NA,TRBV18,CASSRDKNTGELFF
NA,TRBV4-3,CASSQDETDGTEAFF
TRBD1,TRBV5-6,CASSIGTGRAKQYF
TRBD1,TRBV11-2,CASYGTENTGELFF
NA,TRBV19,CASSIGNTADTQYF
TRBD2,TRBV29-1,CSVPGDSGVYEQYF
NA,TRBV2,CASEPAGLDNQPQHF
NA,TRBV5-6,CASSLVTYEQYF
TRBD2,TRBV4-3,CASSQGTAGRWEQYF
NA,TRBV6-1,CASSGRDWVSLGELFF
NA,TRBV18,CASSPRQAYEQYF
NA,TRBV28,CASSSLQGSGNTIYF
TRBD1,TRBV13,CASSSDGTGGTDTQYF
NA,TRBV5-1,CASTRTAGANVLTF
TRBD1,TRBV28,CASSRQGGNQPQHF
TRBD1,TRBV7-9,CASGEGAGGELFF
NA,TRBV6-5,CASRETPSSYEQYF
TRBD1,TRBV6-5,CASRERDRDEKLFF
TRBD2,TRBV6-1,CASSAGTSGGTYNEQFF
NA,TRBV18,CASSSGPVQQAQHF
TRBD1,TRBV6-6,CASSYLTGGEQPQHF
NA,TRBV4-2,CASSQPGRGSANIQYF
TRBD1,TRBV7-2,CASSLNRGEKLFF
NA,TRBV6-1,CASSLTDLASGYTF
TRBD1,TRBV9,CASSAHDRENTEAFF
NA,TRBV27,CASSPRGGREAFF
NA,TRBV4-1,CASSQERQVNQPQHF
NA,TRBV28,CASSEVGGRVYEQYF
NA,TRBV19,CASSIVSGWSNQPQHF
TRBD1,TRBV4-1,CASARQGVNEKLFF
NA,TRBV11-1,CASSFLQGRDEKLFF
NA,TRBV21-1,CASSKEPSENYGYTF
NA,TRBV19,CASSIPQGSHYNEQFF
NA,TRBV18,CASSPSPPGGLSNQPQHF
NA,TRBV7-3,CASGPIGGPSEQYF
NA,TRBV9,CASSPRQDTGELFF
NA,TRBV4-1,CASSPPYRDPSGNTTYF
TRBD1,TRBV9,CASSFQGEETQYF
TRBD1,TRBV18,CASSRTGARNQPQHF
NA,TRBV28,CASSLAGGEQYF
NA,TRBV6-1,CASSERQRETQYF
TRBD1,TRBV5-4,CASSFRDRYQETQYF
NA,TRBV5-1,CASSSTVSYGYTF
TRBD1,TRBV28,CASSTDRAREQYF
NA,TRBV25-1,CASSEWGGEEKLFF
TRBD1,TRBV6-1,CASDRVSAEAFF
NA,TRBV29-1,CSVQTVGLIYEQYF
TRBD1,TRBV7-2,CASSSDGTATGNSPLHF
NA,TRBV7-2,CASSLSVQGSNEQFF